Listed below are T cell receptor beta chains from one sample, sequenced in a study of T cell responses to AZD1222 COVID-19 vaccine. Clones were read by immunoSEQ multiplex PCR, and TCRdb kept only the in-frame ones, dropping some. The table includes roughly 160,000 clones, roughly 86% detected once. The sequenced sample was peripheral blood, obtained on day 0 of AZD1222 vaccination. Receptor source: an adult in good health. Both conserved end residues are part of each CDR3. Each record gives: V gene, D gene, J gene, clone size, CDR3 DNA, CDR3 protein. D genes are given only for firm matches. Clone size is given for some rows only: seen once, a few or many times, or a class if the clone is expanded.

V gene: TRBV6-2/TRBV6-3
D gene: -
J gene: TRBJ1-1
clone size: once
CDR3 DNA: TGTGCCAGCAGTTACAGAAAGAACACTGAAGCTTTCTTT
CDR3 protein: CASSYRKNTEAFF

V gene: TRBV2
D gene: -
J gene: TRBJ1-4
clone size: -
CDR3 DNA: TGTGCCAGCAGTGTTGAGCCGACAAACCCTAATGAAAAACTGTTTTTT
CDR3 protein: CASSVEPTNPNEKLFF

V gene: TRBV5-4
D gene: -
J gene: TRBJ1-6
clone size: -
CDR3 DNA: TGTGCCAGCAGCTCCCTTAATAGGGGGTTCGGTTCACCCCTCCACTTT
CDR3 protein: CASSSLNRGFGSPLHF

V gene: TRBV4-3
D gene: TRBD1
J gene: TRBJ2-1
clone size: once
CDR3 DNA: TGCGCCAGCAGCCAAACAGGGGCCGTCTACAATGAGCAGTTCTTC
CDR3 protein: CASSQTGAVYNEQFF

V gene: TRBV6-5
D gene: -
J gene: TRBJ1-2
clone size: -
CDR3 DNA: TGTGCCAGCAGTTACTCGACGGGCATTGGGTCCTATGGCTACACCTTC
CDR3 protein: CASSYSTGIGSYGYTF

V gene: TRBV6-2/TRBV6-3
D gene: -
J gene: TRBJ1-5
clone size: few
CDR3 DNA: TGTGCCAGCAGTCTCAACAGCAATCAGCCCCAGCATTTT
CDR3 protein: CASSLNSNQPQHF

V gene: TRBV15
D gene: -
J gene: TRBJ2-3
clone size: -
CDR3 DNA: TGTGCCACCAGCAGGATAGCTGGGACTTCCGGCACAGATACGCAGTATTTT
CDR3 protein: CATSRIAGTSGTDTQYF

V gene: TRBV20-1
D gene: -
J gene: TRBJ2-6
clone size: -
CDR3 DNA: TGCAGTGCTAGTCAGGCCACTGGGGCCAACGTCCTGACTTTC
CDR3 protein: CSASQATGANVLTF

V gene: TRBV19
D gene: TRBD1
J gene: TRBJ1-5
clone size: -
CDR3 DNA: TGTGCCAGTAGTAGACCGGACAGGGGCCGAATGAATCAGCCCCAGCATTTT
CDR3 protein: CASSRPDRGRMNQPQHF

V gene: TRBV6-5
D gene: -
J gene: TRBJ1-4
clone size: -
CDR3 DNA: TGTGCCAGCAGTCGTCAAGGATCGGGAAAACTGTTTTTT
CDR3 protein: CASSRQGSGKLFF

V gene: TRBV23-1
D gene: TRBD1
J gene: TRBJ1-1
clone size: -
CDR3 DNA: TGCGCCAGCGGACAGGGGGACACTGAAGCTTTCTTT
CDR3 protein: CASGQGDTEAFF

V gene: TRBV28
D gene: -
J gene: TRBJ1-1
clone size: -
CDR3 DNA: TGTGCCAGCAGTTTTCGGGGAGCCCCTGAAGCTTTCTTT
CDR3 protein: CASSFRGAPEAFF

V gene: TRBV10-3
D gene: TRBD2
J gene: TRBJ2-7
clone size: -
CDR3 DNA: TGTGCCATCAGCCCAACTAGCGGGGGACCCTACGAGCAGTACTTC
CDR3 protein: CAISPTSGGPYEQYF

V gene: TRBV7-8
D gene: TRBD1
J gene: TRBJ1-2
clone size: -
CDR3 DNA: TGTGCCAGCAGCTTAGACGGGACAGGGGCCGTTTCTAACTATGGCTACACCTTC
CDR3 protein: CASSLDGTGAVSNYGYTF

V gene: TRBV7-2
D gene: TRBD1
J gene: TRBJ1-6
clone size: few
CDR3 DNA: TGTGCCAGCAGCCAGGGACAGGGGTATTCACCCCTCCACTTT
CDR3 protein: CASSQGQGYSPLHF

V gene: TRBV6-6
D gene: TRBD1
J gene: TRBJ2-7
clone size: -
CDR3 DNA: TGTGCCAGCAGTTTCCGGACAGGAACGTACTACGAGCAGTACTTC
CDR3 protein: CASSFRTGTYYEQYF

V gene: TRBV9
D gene: TRBD1
J gene: TRBJ2-7
clone size: -
CDR3 DNA: TGTGCCAGCAGCGCTTCTTACGACAGGGGATACGAGCAGTACTTC
CDR3 protein: CASSASYDRGYEQYF

V gene: TRBV5-1
D gene: TRBD1
J gene: TRBJ2-5
clone size: once
CDR3 DNA: TGCGCCAGCAGCTTAATGGGACAGGACCAAGAGACCCAGTACTTC
CDR3 protein: CASSLMGQDQETQYF

V gene: TRBV28
D gene: -
J gene: TRBJ1-6
clone size: -
CDR3 DNA: TGTGCCACCCAGGCTCAAGGCAATTCACCCCTCCACTTT
CDR3 protein: CATQAQGNSPLHF

V gene: TRBV6-5
D gene: -
J gene: TRBJ2-2
clone size: -
CDR3 DNA: TGTGCCAGCAGTTACTTGGGCGGCGGGGAGCTGTTTTTT
CDR3 protein: CASSYLGGGELFF

V gene: TRBV7-9
D gene: -
J gene: TRBJ1-5
clone size: -
CDR3 DNA: TGTGCCAGCAGCTTAGATAGCAATCAGCCCCAGCATTTT
CDR3 protein: CASSLDSNQPQHF

V gene: TRBV27
D gene: -
J gene: TRBJ1-2
clone size: -
CDR3 DNA: TGTGCCAGCAGTTGGGATGTCGGAGTTTCCTATGGCTACACCTTC
CDR3 protein: CASSWDVGVSYGYTF

V gene: TRBV11-2
D gene: TRBD2
J gene: TRBJ2-1
clone size: -
CDR3 DNA: TGTGCCAGCAGCTGGGACACTAGGACTAGCGGGGGGGCCGAGCAGTTCTTC
CDR3 protein: CASSWDTRTSGGAEQFF

V gene: TRBV6-1
D gene: -
J gene: TRBJ1-1
clone size: -
CDR3 DNA: TGTGCCAGCAGTGAATTTCAAGCCACTGAAGCTTTCTTT
CDR3 protein: CASSEFQATEAFF

V gene: TRBV28
D gene: -
J gene: TRBJ2-7
clone size: -
CDR3 DNA: TGTGCCAGCACCCCACCGGGACACGGTTACTACGAGCAGTACTTC
CDR3 protein: CASTPPGHGYYEQYF

V gene: TRBV10-3
D gene: TRBD2
J gene: TRBJ2-5
clone size: -
CDR3 DNA: TGTGCCACCCAAGACGGGGAGGGATCAGGCCAAGAGACCCAGTACTTC
CDR3 protein: CATQDGEGSGQETQYF

V gene: TRBV27
D gene: -
J gene: TRBJ1-1
clone size: -
CDR3 DNA: TGTGCCAGCAGTTTTCCGGGGAGTAATAGTGAAGCTTTCTTT
CDR3 protein: CASSFPGSNSEAFF

V gene: TRBV24-1
D gene: -
J gene: TRBJ2-1
clone size: -
CDR3 DNA: TGTGCCACCAGTGGCAGGTTCTTAAGCTCCTACAATGAGCAGTTCTTC
CDR3 protein: CATSGRFLSSYNEQFF

V gene: TRBV5-1
D gene: -
J gene: TRBJ1-1
clone size: -
CDR3 DNA: TGCGCCAGCAGCTTGGCGGGGAGGACTGAAGCTTTCTTT
CDR3 protein: CASSLAGRTEAFF

V gene: TRBV19
D gene: TRBD1
J gene: TRBJ2-7
clone size: -
CDR3 DNA: TGTGCCAGTAGTATAGGCGAGGGACAGGGTTTGCGGCAGTACTTC
CDR3 protein: CASSIGEGQGLRQYF

V gene: TRBV6-5
D gene: TRBD1
J gene: TRBJ1-1
clone size: -
CDR3 DNA: TGTGCCAGCAGTTACGGGGCTAGCGGGACAGCGGCCGAAGCTTTCTTT
CDR3 protein: CASSYGASGTAAEAFF

V gene: TRBV6-6
D gene: -
J gene: TRBJ1-6
clone size: -
CDR3 DNA: TGTGCCAGCAGTCAAAGTAATTCACCCCTCCACTTT
CDR3 protein: CASSQSNSPLHF

V gene: TRBV7-9
D gene: -
J gene: TRBJ1-1
clone size: -
CDR3 DNA: TGTGCCAGCAGCTTAATAACCGGAGCTTTCTTT
CDR3 protein: CASSLITGAFF

V gene: TRBV28
D gene: -
J gene: TRBJ2-7
clone size: -
CDR3 DNA: TGTGCCAGCAGTTTCGGCCGTAGGGGCCGCGGCGAGCAGTACTTC
CDR3 protein: CASSFGRRGRGEQYF

V gene: TRBV30
D gene: -
J gene: TRBJ1-5
clone size: -
CDR3 DNA: TGTGCCTGGAGTGCGCAGGGAGGACAGCCCCAGCATTTT
CDR3 protein: CAWSAQGGQPQHF

V gene: TRBV9
D gene: TRBD1
J gene: TRBJ2-3
clone size: -
CDR3 DNA: TGTGCCAGCAGCTTTGGACAGGGAAACACAGATACGCAGTATTTT
CDR3 protein: CASSFGQGNTDTQYF

V gene: TRBV5-1
D gene: -
J gene: TRBJ2-3
clone size: -
CDR3 DNA: TGCGCCAGCGGTCAGTCAGGGGTACTCACAGATACGCAGTATTTT
CDR3 protein: CASGQSGVLTDTQYF

V gene: TRBV5-1
D gene: TRBD1
J gene: TRBJ1-1
clone size: -
CDR3 DNA: TGCGCCAGCAGCCTCCAAACGGGACAGAGGAACACTGAAGCTTTCTTT
CDR3 protein: CASSLQTGQRNTEAFF

V gene: TRBV29-1
D gene: -
J gene: TRBJ1-3
clone size: -
CDR3 DNA: TGCAGCGTTGATGCCGGGGTTGGAAACACCATATATTTT
CDR3 protein: CSVDAGVGNTIYF

V gene: TRBV18
D gene: TRBD1
J gene: TRBJ2-7
clone size: -
CDR3 DNA: TGTGCCAGCTGCTACAGGGGGCTGGAAGACGAGCAGTACTTC
CDR3 protein: CASCYRGLEDEQYF

V gene: TRBV6-2/TRBV6-3
D gene: -
J gene: TRBJ2-7
clone size: -
CDR3 DNA: TGTGCCAGCAGTTATTTCATCCGACAGGTCAAAACCTACGAGCAGTACTTC
CDR3 protein: CASSYFIRQVKTYEQYF

V gene: TRBV29-1
D gene: -
J gene: TRBJ2-2
clone size: -
CDR3 DNA: TGCAGCGTTCTTCAATGGGGGCGAACCGGGGAGCTGTTTTTT
CDR3 protein: CSVLQWGRTGELFF

V gene: TRBV28
D gene: -
J gene: TRBJ2-2
clone size: -
CDR3 DNA: TGTGCCAGCGAGAAGACTAGACCCGGGGAGCTGTTTTTT
CDR3 protein: CASEKTRPGELFF

V gene: TRBV5-6
D gene: -
J gene: TRBJ1-1
clone size: -
CDR3 DNA: TGTGCCAGCAGCCCCGGGGGGAACACTGAAGCTTTCTTT
CDR3 protein: CASSPGGNTEAFF

V gene: TRBV11-3
D gene: -
J gene: TRBJ2-7
clone size: -
CDR3 DNA: TGTGCCAGCAGCTTAAGAAGCGACAACCCCTACGAGCAGTACTTC
CDR3 protein: CASSLRSDNPYEQYF

V gene: TRBV7-2
D gene: -
J gene: TRBJ1-6
clone size: -
CDR3 DNA: TGTGCCAGCAGCTTAGGCGCTGGGGGCTGGAGCTCCTATAATTCACCCCTCCACTTT
CDR3 protein: CASSLGAGGWSSYNSPLHF

V gene: TRBV20-1
D gene: -
J gene: TRBJ2-1
clone size: once
CDR3 DNA: TGCAGTGTGGGAAGTGCGAATGAGCAGTTCTTC
CDR3 protein: CSVGSANEQFF